The clone carrying this T cell receptor beta chain occurred many times. Trimming stripped 3 bases from V and 0 bases from J, with 6 bases between. CDR1 and CDR2 from the germline V gene are SGHRS and YFSETQ. This CDR3 contains 14 residues. The sample comes from a study of T-cell reconstitution after alpha-beta-depleted transplantation in children. Unique molecular identifiers were used to barcode this TCRbeta library. A single record per CDR3 protein comes from TCRdb applying MiXCR to the PCR reads. The sample carries 250,000 to 300,000 distinct CDR3 sequences, 9.9% recorded once. This TCR derives from a human donor who donated a stem cell graft to a child with SCID. The sequences come from PBMCs from the stem cell graft donor, collected from the stem cell graft. The J gene is TRBJ1-4, the V gene TRBV5-1, with TRBD1 as a possible D gene (6 bases). DNA of the CDR3: TGCGCCAGCAGCTCAGGGGCAACTAATGAAAAACTGTTTTTT. Protein: CASSSGATNEKLFF.